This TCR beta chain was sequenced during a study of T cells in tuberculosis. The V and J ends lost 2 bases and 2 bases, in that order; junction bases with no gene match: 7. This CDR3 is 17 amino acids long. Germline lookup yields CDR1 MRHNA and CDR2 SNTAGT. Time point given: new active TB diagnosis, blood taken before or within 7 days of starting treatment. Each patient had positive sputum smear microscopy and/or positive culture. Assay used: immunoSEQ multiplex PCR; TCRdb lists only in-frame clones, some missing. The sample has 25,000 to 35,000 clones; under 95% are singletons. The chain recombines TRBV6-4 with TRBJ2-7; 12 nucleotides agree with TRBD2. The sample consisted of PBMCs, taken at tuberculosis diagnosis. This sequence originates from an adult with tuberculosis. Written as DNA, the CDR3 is TGTGCCAGCAGTGACATGACTAGCGGGAGAGGCCCCTACGAGCAGTACTTC. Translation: CASSDMTSGRGPYEQYF.